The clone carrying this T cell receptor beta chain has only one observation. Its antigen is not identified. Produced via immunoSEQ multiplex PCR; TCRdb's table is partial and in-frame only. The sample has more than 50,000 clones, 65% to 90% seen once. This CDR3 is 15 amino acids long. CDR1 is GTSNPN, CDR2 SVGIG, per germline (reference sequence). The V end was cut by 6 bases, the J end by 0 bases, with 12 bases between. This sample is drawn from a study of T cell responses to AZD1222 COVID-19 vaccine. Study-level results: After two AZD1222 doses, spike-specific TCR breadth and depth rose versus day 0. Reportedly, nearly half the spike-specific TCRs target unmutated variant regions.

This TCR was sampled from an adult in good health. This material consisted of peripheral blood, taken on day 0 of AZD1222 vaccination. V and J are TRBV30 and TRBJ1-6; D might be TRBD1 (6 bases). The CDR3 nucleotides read TGTGCCTGTAGAACAGGGAGCTCCTATAATTCACCCCTCCACTTT. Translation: CACRTGSSYNSPLHF.